The 10 T cell receptor beta chains below were found in one sample sequenced in a study of blood T cell repertoires in COVID-19. Some clones are missing from TCRdb's copy, which holds only in-frame ones; the method was immunoSEQ multiplex PCR. The sample shows approximately 180,000 clones, roughly 89% of them seen only once. The material sequenced was PBMCs or T cells enriched from blood (not recorded which). The receptors shown here come from a woman between 35 and 50 years old with acute COVID-19.

The chain carries TRBV19 and TRBJ1-1; D call uncertain. This CDR3 contains 14 residues. From germline, CDR1 is LNHDA and CDR2 SQIVND (reference sequence). V lost 7 bases and J 4 bases, leaving 16 bases between the germline ends. DNA of the CDR3: TGTGCCAGTACGCTAAATCCGGGGAGCACTGAAGCTTTCTTT. It specifies CASTLNPGSTEAFF. Supplemented by reference TRBV19 and TRBJ1-1, the full variable domain reads DGGITQSPKYLFRKEGQNVTLSCEQNLNHDAMYWYRQDPGQGLRLIYYSQIVNDFQKGDIAEGYSVSREKKESFPLTVTSAQKNPTAFYLCASTLNPGSTEAFFGQGTRLTVV.

The chain couples TRBV3-1 (or the pseudogene TRBV3-2) to TRBJ1-3, with D perhaps matching TRBD1 (5 bases). Germline-derived CDR1 and CDR2 are LGHDT and YNNKEL (reference sequence). Trimming removed 5 bases at V and 0 bases at J, with 20 bases between. The length of the CDR3 is 18 residues. CDR3 sequence reads: CASSILPPTGVSGNTIYF. The CDR3 DNA follows: TGTGCCAGCAGCATCTTGCCCCCAACAGGAGTCTCTGGAAACACCATATATTTT.

The chain is built from TRBV9 and TRBJ1-3, with 7 bases that match TRBD1. The CDR3 has 16 amino acids. Per the germline V gene, CDR1 is SGDLS and CDR2 is YYNGEE. Trimming removed 6 bases from V and 1 base from J; junction bases left unmatched: 10. The CDR3 DNA is TGTGCCAGCACCGACGACAGGGTGACTTCTGGAAACACCATATATTTT. Its protein is CASTDDRVTSGNTIYF.

The chain joins TRBV6-5 to TRBJ2-3, with TRBD1 identical over 9 bases. V dropped 6 bases and J dropped 3; count of bases not matched to a gene: 4. The germline V gene has CDR1 MNHEY and CDR2 SVGAGI. CDR3 length: 14 residues. CDR3 sequence reads: CASSATGGTDTQYF. The DNA of the CDR3 is TGTGCCAGCAGCGCGACAGGGGGGACAGATACGCAGTATTTT.

V is TRBV5-4 and J is TRBJ2-5; maybe TRBD1 (6 bases). The CDR3 is 15 amino acids. V was shortened by 1 base and J by 4 bases, with 14 bases between the two germline ends. CDR1 and CDR2 (germline): SGHNT, YYREEE (reference sequence). CDR3 in DNA: TGTGCCAGCAGCTTGAAACGAGGGGGAATAGAGACCCAGTACTTC. Encoded protein: CASSLKRGGIETQYF.

This chain links TRBV20-1 with TRBJ2-1, with D possibly matching TRBD2 (5 bases). Trimming removed 4 bases from V and 5 bases from J, with 6 bases in between. Looked up from germline, CDR1 is DFQATT and CDR2 is SNEGSKA (reference sequence). The CDR3 totals 11 residues. This CDR3 is CSAKRNNEQFF. CDR3 sequence (DNA): TGCAGTGCTAAGCGGAACAATGAGCAGTTCTTC.

The V and J genes are TRBV18 and TRBJ1-1, with unresolved D. Deletions cut 4 bases from V and 0 bases from J, with 15 bases between. Germline assignment: CDR1 KGHSH and CDR2 LQKENI. The CDR3 runs 16 residues. In DNA, the CDR3 is TGTGCCAGCTCACGTTTAAATACAGATTTGAACACTGAAGCTTTCTTT. This translates into CASSRLNTDLNTEAFF.

The chain joins TRBV6-1 to TRBJ1-5, with a weak D call TRBD1 (5 bases). CDR3 length: 15 amino acids. Germline V gene data show CDR1 as MNHNS and CDR2 as SASEGT. V lost 3 bases and J lost 1, with 10 bases in between. CDR3 residues: CASSDLGASNQPQHF. CDR3 bases: TGTGCCAGCAGTGATCTAGGGGCAAGCAATCAGCCCCAGCATTTT.

The CDR3 DNA sequence: TGTGCCAGCAGCTTAGTTGGGACAGGGAACTATGGCTACACCTTC. This gives the protein CASSLVGTGNYGYTF. The chain is built from TRBV7-2 and TRBJ1-2; 9 bases are a match to TRBD1. V shed 1 base and J 2 bases; nucleotides not matched to a gene: 2. This CDR3 spans 15 amino acids. From germline, CDR1 is SGHTA and CDR2 FQGNSA.

This clone appeared a single time. The rearrangement joins TRBV28 to TRBJ2-3; weak D call: TRBD2 (6 bases). The length of the CDR3 is 17 residues. Germline loops: CDR1 MDHEN, CDR2 SYDVKM. Trimming left V 2 bases short and J 4 bases short, with 19 bases between. The CDR3 is CASSLPRARRAADTQYF. The CDR3 DNA sequence: TGTGCCAGCAGTTTACCCCGGGCCAGGAGGGCGGCAGATACGCAGTATTTT.